The 10 T cell receptor beta chains given below trace back to one sample, sequenced in a study of naive and memory T cell subsets. RNA was extracted from 2 to 2.5 ml of whole blood of healthy adults. For blood and skin samples, reverse transcription used TCR alpha and beta constant primers. TCRdb reprocessed the 5' RACE reads via MiXCR and lists one record per CDR3 protein. The sample consists of 25,000 to 30,000 distinct CDR3 sequences, 20% to 25% of them appearing once. The receptor source for this set is a female donor in good health.

This clonotype has only a few counts. The genes are TRBV7-2 and TRBJ1-4; no firm D call. Germline CDR1 reads SGHTA; CDR2 reads FQGNSA. The CDR3 runs to 14 residues. V was clipped by 4 bases and J by 2 bases, with 8 bases between them. Here the CDR3 reads CASSSSRTNEKLFF. CDR3 coding DNA: TGTGCCAGCAGCTCCTCGCGGACTAATGAAAAACTGTTTTTT. The full variable domain, completed using reference TRBV7-2 and TRBJ1-4, is GAGVSQSPSNKVTEKGKDVELRCDPISGHTALYWYRQSLGQGLEFLIYFQGNSAPDKSGLPSDRFSAERTGGSVSTLTIQRTQQEDSAVYLCASSSSRTNEKLFFGSGTQLSVL.

The chain links TRBV20-1 to TRBJ2-5, with TRBD2 matching over 14 bases. V trimming: 6 bases; J trimming: 6 bases; junction bases outside the gene matches: 9. The CDR3 loop spans 15 amino acids. Looked up from germline, CDR1 is DFQATT and CDR2 is SNEGSKA (reference sequence). The CDR3 bases are TGCAGTGCCATGACTAGCGGGAGGGCCCATAAGACCCAGTACTTC. Encoded protein: CSAMTSGRAHKTQYF.

The V call is TRBV20-1, the J call TRBJ2-5, with 8 positions matching TRBD2. There are 14 residues in the CDR3. CDR1 and CDR2 (germline): DFQATT, SNEGSKA (reference sequence). V shed 6 bases and J 10 bases; nucleotides not matched to a gene: 16. CDR3 region: CSAPRGAGGGVQYF. CDR3 nucleotides: TGCAGTGCCCCGCGGGGGGCCGGTGGGGGTGTCCAGTACTTC.

In its sample, this clonotype is medium-sized (0.01 to 0.1%). The rearrangement links TRBV7-6 to TRBJ1-6; the match to TRBD1 covers 7 bases. This CDR3 spans 13 amino acids. Germline assignment: CDR1 SGHVS and CDR2 FNYEAQ. After removal of 5 bases from V and 9 bases from J, the junction contained 4 bases not matched to a gene. The CDR3 spells CASSPGQPSPLHF. The CDR3 coding sequence is TGTGCCAGCAGCCCGGGACAGCCTTCACCCCTCCACTTT.

The V and J genes are TRBV7-2 and TRBJ2-1, with 10 bases aligning to TRBD2. The germline V gene encodes CDR1 SGHTA and CDR2 FQGNSA. V was clipped by 7 bases and J by 5 bases; unmatched bases: 14. The CDR3 spans 17 residues. The CDR3: CASNLKPGLARNNEQFF. The CDR3, as DNA: TGTGCCAGCAACCTGAAGCCGGGACTAGCGCGGAACAATGAGCAGTTCTTC.

This rearrangement joins TRBV6-2 or TRBV6-3 to TRBJ1-1, with 7 bases matching TRBD1. Trimming removed 6 bases from V and 12 bases from J; junction bases left unmatched: 10. Per the germline V gene, CDR1 is MNHEY and CDR2 is SVGEGT. CDR3 length: 12 amino acids. CDR3 bases: TGTGCCAGCAGCCCTCAACAGGGGAGGCCTTTCTTT. This gives the protein CASSPQQGRPFF.

This clonotype appeared many times. This chain joins TRBV20-1 and TRBJ2-3; TRBD2 might be the D (6 bases). CDR3 length equals 16 residues. Trimming removed 5 bases at V and 2 bases at J, with 20 bases between. Germline CDR1 and CDR2: DFQATT and SNEGSKA (reference sequence). The CDR3 loop is CSAGLSRETITDTQYF. The CDR3 DNA follows: TGCAGTGCTGGCCTTTCCCGGGAGACTATCACAGATACGCAGTATTTT.

The chain has TRBV20-1 and TRBJ1-5; tentatively, D is TRBD1 (6 bases). V lost 3 bases, J lost 4 bases, and 19 bases lay in between. The CDR3 is 16 amino acids. Germline assignment: CDR1 DFQATT and CDR2 SNEGSKA (reference sequence). The CDR3 sequence: CSARSPPGAGNQPQHF. Written as DNA, the CDR3 is TGCAGTGCTAGGTCCCCCCCAGGGGCAGGGAATCAGCCCCAGCATTTT.

Only a few counts were recorded for this clonotype. The V gene is TRBV29-1, the J gene TRBJ1-1, with D unclear. The V end lost 7 bases, the J end lost 4 bases, and 16 bases lay between the germline ends. CDR1 SQVTM and CDR2 ANQGSEA come from the germline V gene. The CDR3 is made up of 13 amino acids. CDR3 sequence reads: CSATEGGSTEAFF. CDR3 DNA: TGCAGCGCTACAGAGGGAGGGTCCACTGAAGCTTTCTTT.

V usage is TRBV20-1 and J usage is TRBJ1-5, with D hard to call. V was pared by 5 bases and J by 6 bases, with 14 bases between. The CDR3 totals 13 residues. Germline CDR1 DFQATT, CDR2 SNEGSKA (reference sequence). The chain's CDR3 is CSAYSALGQPQHF. In DNA form, the CDR3 reads TGCAGTGCTTACAGCGCTCTGGGTCAGCCCCAGCATTTT.